This T cell receptor beta chain was found in a study of cytomegalovirus exposure and HLA in healthy donors. Sequencing was performed with immunoSEQ multiplex PCR; in TCRdb, only in-frame clones are kept and a portion is missing. The table shows 130,000 or so clones, with about 85% occurring only once. Points from the study as a whole: TCR beta chains numbering more than 150 were designated cytomegalovirus-associated.

Remarks on this clone: The antigen is not known.

The V gene's germline CDR1 is SGDLS and CDR2 YYNGEE. The CDR3 length is 17 residues. V lost 0 bases and J lost 0; bases outside the gene matches: 6. J is TRBJ2-5 and V is TRBV9, with TRBD2 identical over 9 bases. The sequencing input was PBMCs. The receptor comes from a woman aged 25 to 45 in good health and CMV-seronegative. The CDR3 DNA sequence: TGTGCCAGCAGCGTAGGCCTAGCGGGGCACTACCAAGAGACCCAGTACTTC. Translated: CASSVGLAGHYQETQYF.